These 19 T cell receptor beta chains came from one sample sequenced in a study of post-analysis software for immune sequencing data (dated by TCRdb to between 2014 and 2017). Paper-wide results and their limitations: Significantly higher frequencies in patients than in controls were found for five or six TRBV segments, including TRBV5-6, TRBV5-1 and TRBV20-1.

The library was built by means of PCR. Sequencing instrument: Illumina HiSeq 2500. Unique molecular identifiers were incorporated into TCR beta cDNA libraries to reduce PCR and sequencing biases. Clones were called with MiXCR by TCRdb after fastp trimmed the public reads at Q25, and only in-frame beta chains were retained. A single entry per CDR3 protein holds the most common genes and DNA from its merged rows. The sample includes about 560,000 distinct CDR3 sequences, with 44% observed a single time. The ten largest make up approximately 1.7% of the sample. Their antigen targets remain unknown. The sequenced sample was blood. The receptors originated from a girl between 10 and 17 years old with multiple sclerosis.

The V and J genes are TRBV20-1 and TRBJ1-6; 7 bases are shared with TRBD1. CDR1 is DFQATT and CDR2 is SNEGSKA in the germline V gene (reference sequence). Germline trimming cut 6 bases from V and 10 bases from J; bases unmatched to any gene: 6. CDR3 length equals 12 residues. CDR3 nucleotides: TGCAGTGCCGTCGCAGGGGGATCACCCCTCCACTTT. It is translated as CSAVAGGSPLHF.

The table lists this clonotype with a few counts. The chain recombines TRBV12-3 or TRBV12-4 with TRBJ2-1, with 11 bases matching TRBD2. This CDR3 has 15 residues. V lost 4 bases and J lost 7; bases outside the gene matches: 6. The CDR3 DNA follows: TGTGCCAGCAGTTCCCTAGCGGGAGGAATGAATGAGCAGTTCTTC. Protein sequence: CASSSLAGGMNEQFF.

The J gene is TRBJ2-7, the V gene TRBV10-1, with a weak D call TRBD1 (5 bases). The V end was cut by 3 bases, the J end by 5 bases, with 11 bases between. Germline CDR1 reads WNHNN; CDR2 reads SYGVQD (reference sequence). The CDR3 runs to 13 residues. CDR3 region: CASSDGRVNEQYF. The CDR3 DNA is TGCGCCAGCAGTGACGGCAGGGTCAACGAGCAGTACTTC.

This clonotype appeared a few times. V gene TRBV5-1 combines with J gene TRBJ2-7; TRBD2 might be the D (6 bases). This CDR3 has 13 amino acids. CDR1 is SGHRS, CDR2 YFSETQ, per germline. The V and J ends lost 5 bases and 4 bases respectively, with 13 bases between them. This CDR3 reads CASRSGSGYEQYF. CDR3 DNA sequence: TGCGCCAGCAGATCCGGGAGTGGGTACGAGCAGTACTTC.

In this sample, this clonotype turned up a few times. The chain has TRBV12-3 or TRBV12-4 and TRBJ1-5; D remains unclear. CDR3 length: 14 residues. Trimming shortened V by 1 base and J by 4 bases, and 8 bases separated the two germline ends. The CDR3 reads CASSLETPNQPQHF. Written as DNA, the CDR3 is TGTGCCAGCAGTTTAGAAACCCCTAATCAGCCCCAGCATTTT.

This clonotype appeared a few times. This sequence joins TRBV7-3 and TRBJ1-2; perhaps TRBD1 as D (6 bases). Trimming pared 8 bases from V and 12 bases from J, leaving 19 bases between. CDR1 and CDR2 from the germline V gene are SGHTA and FQGTGA. The CDR3 runs to 12 residues. The CDR3 here is CASSAGANGHTF. The CDR3 DNA reads TGTGCCAGCTCGGCAGGGGCAAACGGCCACACCTTC.

This clonotype was detected a few times. The chain employs TRBV5-6 and TRBJ1-1; D is ambiguous. Trimming removed 5 bases at V and 2 bases at J, with 10 bases between. Germline V lookup: CDR1 SGHDT, CDR2 YYEEEE. The CDR3 totals 13 residues. The CDR3 DNA is TGTGCCAGCAGTATTGGGGTCAACACTGAAGCTTTCTTT. This encodes CASSIGVNTEAFF.

This clonotype was seen a handful of times. A junction boundary mismatches the germline segment, possibly from a read error. DNA for the CDR3: TGTGCCAACAGTGTCGGGACATTGGACTACGAGCAGTACTTC. This sequence encodes CANSVGTLDYEQYF. The genes are TRBV6-5 and TRBJ2-7, with a tentative D call TRBD1 (6 bases). The CDR3 totals 14 residues. Germline V lookup: CDR1 MNHEY, CDR2 SVGAGI.

The sample holds one count of this clonotype. This chain uses TRBV24-1 with TRBJ2-1; TRBD2 aligns across 11 bases. The trim removed 2 bases at V and 9 bases at J, leaving 11 bases unmatched. CDR3 size: 17 residues. Germline V gene data show CDR1 as KGHDR and CDR2 as SFDVKD. The CDR3 here is CATSDSYLAGGRGEQFF. In DNA form, the CDR3 reads TGTGCCACCAGTGATTCCTATTTAGCGGGGGGGCGTGGTGAGCAGTTCTTC.

V and J are TRBV7-9 and TRBJ2-7; TRBD1 aligns across 7 bases. Germline V CDR1 and CDR2: SEHNR, FQNEAQ (reference sequence). The CDR3 is 17 residues long. Trimming removed 5 bases from V and 0 bases from J; junction bases left unmatched: 13. CDR3 protein: CASSPWLTGQNSYEQYF. CDR3 DNA sequence: TGTGCCAGCAGCCCCTGGTTGACAGGGCAGAACTCCTACGAGCAGTACTTC.

This chain's CDR3 is CSARDFGEGTDTQYF. In nucleotides, the CDR3 is TGCAGTGCTAGAGATTTTGGTGAGGGCACAGATACGCAGTATTTT. The J gene is TRBJ2-3, the V gene TRBV20-1; the D is unclear. V dropped 0 bases and J dropped 1 base, with 11 bases sitting between them. The CDR3 has 15 residues. The germline V gene encodes CDR1 DFQATT and CDR2 SNEGSKA (reference sequence).

The chain has TRBV4-1 and TRBJ2-5, with D unclear. Germline lookup yields CDR1 MGHRA and CDR2 YSYEKL. The V end lost 1 base, the J end lost 5 bases, and 8 bases lay between the germline ends. CDR3 length equals 13 residues. DNA for the CDR3: TGCGCCAGCAGCCAAGCTGCTGGGGAGACCCAGTACTTC. The encoded protein is CASSQAAGETQYF.

This clonotype occurred a few times. This sequence joins TRBV20-1 and TRBJ1-5, with TRBD1 as a possible D gene (6 bases). The germline V gene has CDR1 DFQATT and CDR2 SNEGSKA (reference sequence). V was pared by 5 bases and J by 4 bases, with 9 bases between. CDR3 size: 12 residues. This CDR3 is CSALRGNQPQHF. The CDR3 DNA is TGCAGTGCTCTCAGGGGTAATCAGCCCCAGCATTTT.

There are a few counts of this clonotype. This chain uses TRBV11-1 with TRBJ2-7; 9 nucleotides agree with TRBD1. J was trimmed by 3 bases and V by 1 base; bases with no gene match: 4. The CDR3 contains 15 residues. CDR1 is SGHAT, CDR2 FQDESV, per germline (reference sequence). The CDR3 region is CASSLVATGGYEQYF. The CDR3 DNA is TGTGCCAGCAGCTTAGTCGCGACAGGGGGCTACGAGCAGTACTTC. Full variable domain (remainder filled in from reference TRBV11-1 and TRBJ2-7): EAEVAQSPRYKITEKSQAVAFWCDPISGHATLYWYRQILGQGPELLVQFQDESVVDDSQLPKDRFSAERLKGVDSTLKIQPAELGDSAMYLCASSLVATGGYEQYFGPGTRLTVT.

The V and J genes are TRBV5-1 and TRBJ2-3; D not resolved. V was clipped by 1 base and J by 2 bases, with 2 bases between them. The CDR3 has 12 amino acids. Germline V CDR1 and CDR2: SGHRS, YFSETQ. The CDR3 region has the DNA TGCGCCAGCAGCTTGCACACAGATACGCAGTATTTT. Translation: CASSLHTDTQYF.

The CDR3 here is CSARDTYYGYTF. The CDR3 DNA follows: TGCAGTGCTAGAGACACGTACTATGGCTACACCTTC. The rearrangement links TRBV20-1 to TRBJ1-2; D unresolved. Germline loops: CDR1 DFQATT, CDR2 SNEGSKA (reference sequence). The V end lost 0 bases, the J end lost 3 bases, and 5 bases lay between the germline ends. The CDR3 consists of 12 residues.

This clonotype occurred once. The rearrangement uses TRBV12-3 or TRBV12-4 and TRBJ1-2, with a tentative D call TRBD1 (5 bases). V lost 4 bases to trimming and J lost 6 bases, with 12 bases between them. The CDR3 runs to 13 residues. CDR3 loop: CASSWAGSDGYTF. CDR3 nucleotide sequence: TGTGCCAGCAGTTGGGCAGGGTCGGATGGCTACACCTTC.

The chain is built from TRBV6-5 and TRBJ2-7; no clear D gene. The CDR3 contains 13 residues. V lost 8 bases and J 0 bases, leaving 11 bases between the germline ends. The germline V gene encodes CDR1 MNHEY and CDR2 SVGAGI. The CDR3 sequence: CASGVLGSYEQYF. The CDR3 nucleotides are TGTGCCAGCGGAGTTCTAGGCTCCTACGAGCAGTACTTC.

In its sample, this clonotype was seen a few times. This chain links TRBV30 with TRBJ2-4; D tentatively reads TRBD1 or TRBD2 (6 bases each). CDR3 size: 12 residues. Between the trimmed V and J ends, which lost 2 bases and 15 bases, there was a span of 17 bases. Germline V gene data show CDR1 as GTSNPN and CDR2 as SVGIG (reference sequence). The CDR3 region has the DNA TGTGCCTGGAGTATCACGGGGGCGCAGCTGTACTTC. This encodes CAWSITGAQLYF.